This T cell receptor (beta chain) was identified during a study of blood T cell repertoires in COVID-19. The repertoire was sequenced with immunoSEQ multiplex PCR; TCRdb's copy has only in-frame clones and lacks some. Of over 55,000 clones in the sample, around 90% were seen once. This CDR3 has 17 residues. In germline, CDR1 is ENHRY, CDR2 SYGVKD. V was trimmed by 0 bases and J by 2 bases, leaving 11 bases between them. The genes are TRBV10-3 and TRBJ2-6; a possible D gene is TRBD1 (6 bases). This receptor was taken from a man aged 55 to 70 with acute or convalescent COVID-19. Source material: peripheral blood. For the CDR3, the DNA is TGTGCCATCAGTGAGTCGATGTCAGGGGCTGGGGCCAACGTCCTGACTTTC. It specifies CAISESMSGAGANVLTF.